Sequencing of this T cell receptor beta chain was carried out in a study of Graves' ophthalmopathy and Graves' hyperthyroidism. RNA transcripts provided the template for amplifying TCR beta CDR3 regions. An initial RT-PCR round employing HTBI primers preceded a second-round multiplex PCR. TCRdb passed the multiplex PCR reads through MiXCR, listing each CDR3 protein once. The table lists about 700,000 distinct CDR3 sequences, approximately 40% of them singletons. There are 17 residues in the CDR3. V was shortened by 5 bases and J by 0 bases, with 20 bases between the two germline ends. Germline CDR1 reads SNHLY; CDR2 reads FYNNEI.

V usage is TRBV2 and J usage is TRBJ2-7; the D gene is possibly TRBD1 (6 bases). The TCR comes from an adult man with Graves' ophthalmopathy. Material for sequencing was peripheral blood. The CDR3 here is CASSYSKDSRSSYEQYF. CDR3 DNA sequence: TGTGCCAGCAGTTACTCGAAGGACAGCCGGAGCTCCTACGAGCAGTACTTC.